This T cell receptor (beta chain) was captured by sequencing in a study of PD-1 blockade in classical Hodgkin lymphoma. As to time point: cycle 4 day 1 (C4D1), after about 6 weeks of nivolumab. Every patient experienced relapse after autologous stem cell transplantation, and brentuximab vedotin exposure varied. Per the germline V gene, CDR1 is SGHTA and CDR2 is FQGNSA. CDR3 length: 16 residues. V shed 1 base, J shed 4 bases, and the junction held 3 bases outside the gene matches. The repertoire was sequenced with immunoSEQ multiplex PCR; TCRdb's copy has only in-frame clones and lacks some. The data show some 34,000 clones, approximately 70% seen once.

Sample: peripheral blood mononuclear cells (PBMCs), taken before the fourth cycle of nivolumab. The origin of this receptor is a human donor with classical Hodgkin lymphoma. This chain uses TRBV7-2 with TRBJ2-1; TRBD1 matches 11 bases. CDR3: CASSLGTGGFYNEQFF. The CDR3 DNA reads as TGTGCCAGCAGCTTAGGGACAGGGGGCTTTTACAATGAGCAGTTCTTC. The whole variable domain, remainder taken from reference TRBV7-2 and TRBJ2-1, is GAGVSQSPSNKVTEKGKDVELRCDPISGHTALYWYRQSLGQGLEFLIYFQGNSAPDKSGLPSDRFSAERTGGSVSTLTIQRTQQEDSAVYLCASSLGTGGFYNEQFFGPGTRLTVL.